This section outlines one T cell receptor (beta chain) sequence together with its context. Antigen specificity is unknown. V dropped 3 bases and J dropped 1 base, with 9 bases sitting between them. Germline V lookup: CDR1 SGHAT, CDR2 FQNNGV. The CDR3 length is 14 residues. Assay: immunoSEQ multiplex PCR; the TCRdb copy retains only in-frame clones and omits some. The data hold 200,000 to 250,000 clones, with around four fifths observed a single time. These data originate in a study of cytomegalovirus exposure and HLA in healthy donors. Findings of the study overall: The tendency of first-cohort TCR clusters to co-occur in the 120 validation repertoires was identified by a subsequent analysis. Across donors, most TCRs were seen rarely, yet some public ones were widespread.

Sequences were obtained from PBMCs. The source is a young woman in good health and CMV-seropositive. The chain has TRBV11-2 and TRBJ1-1; D is undetermined. This CDR3 reads CASSFLDENTEAFF. In DNA form, the CDR3 reads TGTGCCAGCAGCTTCCTGGACGAGAACACTGAAGCTTTCTTT.